This entry lists 4 T cell receptor beta chains sequenced from one sample in a study of early T cells in non-severe SARS-CoV-2 infection. MiXCR, run by TCRdb on the 5' RACE reads, gives a single entry per CDR3 protein. The repertoire includes approximately 90,000 distinct CDR3 sequences, approximately 12% of them detected once, and around 4.3% sits in the top ten. This sample comprised whole blood, obtained at baseline. Receptors were obtained from an adult who was a healthcare worker with PCR-confirmed SARS-CoV-2 infection or an uninfected control (not recorded which).

Here the CDR3 reads CASSLPNQPQHF. The CDR3 DNA reads as TGTGCCAGCAGTTTACCTAATCAGCCCCAGCATTTT. The chain recombines TRBV28 with TRBJ1-5; no reliable D call. CDR3 length: 12 amino acids. Trimming removed 2 bases from V and 4 bases from J, with 3 bases in between. In germline, CDR1 is MDHEN, CDR2 SYDVKM.

This clonotype has more than one count but fewer than ten. V usage is TRBV7-9 and J usage is TRBJ2-5; no clear D. The germline CDR1 and CDR2 sequences are SEHNR and FQNEAQ (reference sequence). V was clipped by 3 bases and J by 4 bases, with 3 bases between them. The CDR3 is made up of 11 amino acids. CDR3 sequence reads: CASSFLETQYF. CDR3 nucleotide sequence: TGTGCCAGCAGCTTTTTAGAGACCCAGTACTTC.

There are many counts of this clonotype. The rearrangement links TRBV11-2 to TRBJ2-7; no clear D gene. V lost 8 bases to trimming and J lost 4 bases, with 12 bases between them. In germline, CDR1 is SGHAT, CDR2 FQNNGV. The CDR3 has 12 residues. CDR3 DNA: TGTGCCAGCCTGGGCCTTGGATACGAGCAGTACTTC. As protein: CASLGLGYEQYF.

CDR3 nucleotides: TGTGCCAGCAACCTGTGGGGGGCGACCGGTAATTCACCCCTCCACTTT. This encodes CASNLWGATGNSPLHF. The chain carries TRBV7-9 and TRBJ1-6, with a possible D match to TRBD1 (6 bases). This CDR3 has 16 amino acids. Trimming shortened V by 7 bases and J by 6 bases, and 19 bases separated the two germline ends. Germline V gene lookup returns CDR1 SEHNR and CDR2 FQNEAQ (reference sequence).